A single sample gave rise to the 29 T cell receptor beta chains below, sequenced in a study of blood T cell repertoires in COVID-19. Only in-frame clones appear in the TCRdb table, and some are missing; sequencing was by immunoSEQ multiplex PCR. This repertoire shows fewer than 85,000 clones, about three quarters found once; its top ten account for 15% to 20%. Material: peripheral blood. Every receptor here comes from an elderly woman with active or convalescent COVID-19.

This clone has more than one count but fewer than ten. V is TRBV7-3 and J is TRBJ2-3; 7 bases are a match to TRBD1. The CDR3 extends over 12 amino acids. CDR1 and CDR2 (germline): SGHTA, FQGTGA. V trimming: 5 bases; J trimming: 6 bases; junction bases outside the gene matches: 2. CDR3 loop: CASSLDRDTQYF. The CDR3 DNA sequence: TGTGCCAGCAGCCTGGACAGGGATACGCAGTATTTT.

The chain carries TRBV9 and TRBJ2-1, with 8 bases identical to TRBD1. Per germline, CDR1 SGDLS and CDR2 YYNGEE. CDR3 length equals 15 residues. With 3 bases clipped from V and 5 bases from J, the junction kept 7 bases outside the gene matches. In nucleotides, the CDR3 is TGTGCCAGCAGCGCGAACCCGACAGGGGACAATGAGCAGTTCTTC. This sequence encodes CASSANPTGDNEQFF.

The chain carries TRBV6-1 and TRBJ1-4; D gene uncertain. Germline V lookup: CDR1 MNHNS, CDR2 SASEGT. The CDR3 runs 16 residues. Deletions cut 5 bases from V and 4 bases from J, with 17 bases between. The CDR3 here is CASSKVKTFLNEKLFF. Written as DNA, the CDR3 is TGTGCCAGCAGTAAAGTTAAGACATTCCTTAATGAAAAACTGTTTTTT.

This clone was found once. V usage is TRBV4-3 and J usage is TRBJ2-3; no firm D call. V lost 2 bases, J lost 3 bases, and 6 bases lay in between. Germline CDR1 reads LGHNA; CDR2 reads YSLEER. This CDR3 has 13 residues. The CDR3 region is CASSQQATDTQYF. The CDR3 coding sequence is TGCGCCAGCAGCCAACAGGCGACAGATACGCAGTATTTT.

This clone was seen just once. V gene TRBV20-1 combines with J gene TRBJ1-2; D remains ambiguous. The CDR3 is 11 amino acids. The germline CDR1 and CDR2 sequences are DFQATT and SNEGSKA (reference sequence). Between the trimmed V and J ends, which lost 3 bases and 4 bases, there was a span of 6 bases. The CDR3 loop is CSARAVYGYTF. The CDR3 nucleotides are TGCAGTGCTAGGGCAGTCTATGGCTACACCTTC.

For this clone: Distinct nucleotide sequences in the sample also encode this CDR3. J is TRBJ2-2 and V is TRBV19, with a weak D call TRBD1 (6 bases). The V end was cut by 3 bases, the J end by 5 bases, with 7 bases between. Germline lookup yields CDR1 LNHDA and CDR2 SQIVND (reference sequence). The CDR3 is made up of 13 amino acids. In nucleotides, the CDR3 is TGTGCCAGTAGTATCAGGGGTACCGGGGAGCTGTTTTTT. It encodes CASSIRGTGELFF.

The chain links TRBV9 to TRBJ2-7; D is ambiguous. The germline V gene has CDR1 SGDLS and CDR2 YYNGEE. This CDR3 is built from 14 residues. The V end was cut by 4 bases, the J end by 0 bases, with 11 bases between. In DNA, the CDR3 is TGTGCCAGCAGCCCCCGGGTCAACTCCTACGAGCAGTACTTC. It is translated as CASSPRVNSYEQYF. The full variable domain, completed using reference TRBV9 and TRBJ2-7, is DSGVTQTPKHLITATGQRVTLRCSPRSGDLSVYWYQQSLDQGLQFLIQYYNGEERAKGNILERFSAQQFPDLHSELNLSSLELGDSALYFCASSPRVNSYEQYFGPGTRLTVT.

The CDR3 nucleotides are TGCAGCGTTGCCCGGGGGGGCGGCACTGAAGCTTTCTTT. This codes for CSVARGGGTEAFF. The rearrangement uses TRBV29-1 and TRBJ1-1; TRBD1 is a possible D gene (6 bases). Germline CDR1 SQVTM, CDR2 ANQGSEA. The length of the CDR3 is 13 residues. The germline V and J ends were trimmed by 4 bases and 4 bases, with 13 bases remaining between them.

This chain connects TRBV5-1 to TRBJ1-4, with 7 bases lining up with TRBD1. Germline assignment: CDR1 SGHRS and CDR2 YFSETQ. This CDR3 region has 16 residues. V shed 1 base and J 6 bases; nucleotides not matched to a gene: 9. CDR3 nucleotide sequence: TGCGCCAGCAGCTTGACAAGGGCAGGGGGGTATGAAAAACTGTTTTTT. Amino acids: CASSLTRAGGYEKLFF.

This chain connects TRBV24-1 to TRBJ1-2; 9 positions match TRBD1. CDR1 KGHDR and CDR2 SFDVKD come from the germline V gene. The CDR3 sequence is 16 residues long. V dropped 3 bases and J dropped 1; count of bases not matched to a gene: 5. The CDR3 protein is CATSDAGQGFNYGYTF. In nucleotides, the CDR3 is TGTGCCACCAGTGATGCGGGACAGGGATTTAACTATGGCTACACCTTC.

The chain couples TRBV5-6 to TRBJ1-3, with 7 bases lining up with TRBD1. Germline CDR1 and CDR2: SGHDT and YYEEEE. V was pared by 3 bases and J by 0 bases, with 12 bases of the junction left unmatched. This CDR3 has 18 residues. For the CDR3, the DNA is TGTGCCAGCAGCTCCATCATAACAGGGGCGCTCTCTGGAAACACCATATATTTT. The encoded protein is CASSSIITGALSGNTIYF.

This sequence joins TRBV7-2 and TRBJ1-6, with D perhaps matching TRBD1 (5 bases). This CDR3 has 14 amino acids. The germline V gene has CDR1 SGHTA and CDR2 FQGNSA. V was cut by 5 bases and J by 4 bases, with 9 bases left in between. The CDR3 nucleotides are TGTGCCAGCAGCCTGACAGATTATAATTCACCCCTCCACTTT. It yields the protein CASSLTDYNSPLHF.

The sample holds one count of this clone. The CDR3 sequence is CAWGQEYNYGYTF. The CDR3 nucleotides are TGTGCCTGGGGGCAGGAGTATAACTATGGCTACACCTTC. This chain joins TRBV21-1 and TRBJ1-2; the table assigns TRBD1, which was not confirmed against the DNA. TRBV21-1 is given as a pseudogene. This CDR3 region has 13 residues.

J is TRBJ1-2 and V is TRBV30; TRBD1 agrees at 7 bases. The CDR3 is made up of 14 amino acids. Germline CDR1 and CDR2: GTSNPN and SVGIG (reference sequence). V trimming: 0 bases; J trimming: 4 bases; junction bases outside the gene matches: 5. In DNA, the CDR3 is TGTGCCTGGAGTGTACAAGACAGGGCCTATGGCTACACCTTC. Translation gives CAWSVQDRAYGYTF.

This clone was detected once. The rearrangement uses TRBV7-2 and TRBJ1-6; 8 nucleotides line up with TRBD1. The CDR3 has 16 residues. CDR1 SGHTA and CDR2 FQGNSA come from the germline V gene. V was clipped by 3 bases and J by 9 bases; unmatched bases: 10. CDR3 protein: CASSFTPGQAGSPLHF. CDR3 bases: TGTGCCAGCAGCTTTACCCCGGGACAGGCTGGTTCACCCCTCCACTTT. The full variable domain, rest sourced from reference TRBV7-2 and TRBJ1-6, is GAGVSQSPSNKVTEKGKDVELRCDPISGHTALYWYRQSLGQGLEFLIYFQGNSAPDKSGLPSDRFSAERTGGSVSTLTIQRTQQEDSAVYLCASSFTPGQAGSPLHFGNGTRLTVT.

The V call is TRBV6-5, the J call TRBJ1-6, with D unresolved. The CDR3 totals 16 residues. In germline, CDR1 is MNHEY, CDR2 SVGAGI. V was shortened by 0 bases and J by 9 bases, with 15 bases between the two germline ends. The DNA for the CDR3 is TGTGCCAGCAGTTACTCTATATCGTTTTCTCCTTCACCCCTCCACTTT. The encoded protein is CASSYSISFSPSPLHF.

The CDR3 nucleotides are TGTGCCATCAGTGATACGACAGGGAGAGAGACCCAGTACTTC. Translated, it gives CAISDTTGRETQYF. This chain uses TRBV10-3 with TRBJ2-5, with 7 bases that match TRBD1. V lost 3 bases, J lost 4 bases, and 5 bases stayed unmatched. Looked up from germline, CDR1 is ENHRY and CDR2 is SYGVKD. The CDR3 has 14 residues.

This clone was recorded only once. V usage is TRBV9 and J usage is TRBJ2-3, with TRBD2 matching 8 bases. Germline assignment: CDR1 SGDLS and CDR2 YYNGEE. The CDR3 extends over 19 amino acids. V was pared by 2 bases and J by 1 base, with 15 bases of the junction left unmatched. CDR3 protein: CASSVSSSGTRGRTDTQYF. The CDR3 DNA follows: TGTGCCAGCAGCGTGAGCTCATCCGGGACTAGGGGCCGCACAGATACGCAGTATTTT.

The J gene is TRBJ2-5, the V gene TRBV27; 8 bases are a match to TRBD1. CDR1 and CDR2 from the germline V gene are MNHEY and SMNVEV (reference sequence). This CDR3 has 15 residues. J was trimmed by 2 bases and V by 5 bases; bases with no gene match: 7. The chain's CDR3 is CASSTRRQGQETQYF. The DNA of the CDR3 is TGTGCCAGCAGTACGCGCCGACAGGGGCAAGAGACCCAGTACTTC.

The rearrangement links TRBV6-2 or TRBV6-3 to TRBJ1-5; 10 bases fit TRBD1. CDR1 is MNHEY and CDR2 is SVGEGT in the germline V gene. The CDR3 consists of 18 residues. The V and J ends lost 3 bases and 0 bases, in that order; junction bases with no gene match: 8. DNA for the CDR3: TGTGCCAGCAGTTATTACGGACAGGGGGTTCTTAGCAATCAGCCCCAGCATTTT. Translated: CASSYYGQGVLSNQPQHF.

J is TRBJ1-1 and V is TRBV5-1, with TRBD1 as a possible D gene (6 bases). V dropped 5 bases and J dropped 1 base, with 15 bases sitting between them. The CDR3 extends over 15 amino acids. Germline V gene data show CDR1 as SGHRS and CDR2 as YFSETQ. CDR3 coding DNA: TGCGCCAGCAGTTCAACAGGGTCCAAGAACACTGAAGCTTTCTTT. Its translation is CASSSTGSKNTEAFF. The whole variable domain, filled in from reference TRBV5-1 and TRBJ1-1, reads KAGVTQTPRYLIKTRGQQVTLSCSPISGHRSVSWYQQTPGQGLQFLFEYFSETQRNKGNFPGRFSGRQFSNSRSEMNVSTLELGDSALYLCASSSTGSKNTEAFFGQGTRLTVV.

This clone appeared a single time. The genes are TRBV18 and TRBJ1-2; 8 nucleotides match TRBD1. J was trimmed by 3 bases and V by 3 bases; bases with no gene match: 6. The CDR3 is made up of 15 amino acids. The V gene's germline CDR1 is KGHSH and CDR2 LQKENI. The CDR3 sequence is CASSPQGAWDYGYTF. CDR3 in DNA: TGTGCCAGCTCACCTCAGGGGGCTTGGGACTATGGCTACACCTTC. The full variable domain, rest sourced from reference TRBV18 and TRBJ1-2, is NAGVMQNPRHLVRRRGQEARLRCSPMKGHSHVYWYRQLPEEGLKFMVYLQKENIIDESGMPKERFSAEFPKEGPSILRIQQVVRGDSAAYFCASSPQGAWDYGYTFGSGTRLTVV.

The rearrangement links TRBV2 to TRBJ1-2, with 7 bases fitting TRBD1. CDR3 length: 13 amino acids. Unmatched junction bases numbered 3, after V lost 0 bases and J lost 8 bases. Looked up from germline, CDR1 is SNHLY and CDR2 is FYNNEI. CDR3: CASSEARGKGYTF. The CDR3 DNA reads as TGTGCCAGCAGTGAAGCCAGGGGGAAAGGCTACACCTTC.

This CDR3 is CASSLGQGGYGYTF. The CDR3 DNA is TGCGCCAGCAGCTTGGGACAGGGGGGATATGGCTACACCTTC. The chain combines TRBV5-1 with TRBJ1-2; 9 bases align to TRBD1. The CDR3 is made up of 14 amino acids. Germline V CDR1 and CDR2: SGHRS, YFSETQ. The V and J ends lost 0 bases and 5 bases, in that order; junction bases with no gene match: 2. Full variable domain (missing parts from reference TRBV5-1 and TRBJ1-2): KAGVTQTPRYLIKTRGQQVTLSCSPISGHRSVSWYQQTPGQGLQFLFEYFSETQRNKGNFPGRFSGRQFSNSRSEMNVSTLELGDSALYLCASSLGQGGYGYTFGSGTRLTVV.

The chain employs TRBV3-1 (or the pseudogene TRBV3-2) and TRBJ1-1; D is uncertain. The V end was cut by 5 bases, the J end by 1 base, with 11 bases between. The CDR3 is made up of 14 amino acids. The germline gives CDR1 LGHDT, CDR2 YNNKEL (reference sequence). The CDR3 reads CASSGLEGNTEAFF. DNA of the CDR3: TGTGCCAGCAGCGGACTCGAGGGGAACACTGAAGCTTTCTTT.

The CDR3 region is CASSILPSGEQYF. In DNA form, the CDR3 reads TGTGCCAGTAGTATTTTACCTTCGGGGGAGCAGTACTTC. The V and J genes are TRBV19 and TRBJ2-7, with D tentatively TRBD2 (5 bases). This CDR3 is built from 13 residues. Germline V CDR1 and CDR2: LNHDA, SQIVND (reference sequence). Trimming removed 3 bases at V and 7 bases at J, with 13 bases between.

The V call is TRBV20-1, the J call TRBJ1-2, with TRBD1 matching 8 bases. The trim removed 3 bases at V and 8 bases at J, leaving 2 bases unmatched. The CDR3 runs 11 residues. From germline, CDR1 is DFQATT and CDR2 SNEGSKA (reference sequence). This CDR3 is CSASAGGGYTF. In nucleotides, the CDR3 is TGCAGTGCTAGTGCAGGGGGCGGCTACACCTTC.

The rearrangement joins TRBV7-8 to TRBJ1-2; D is unclear. Germline V lookup: CDR1 SGHVS, CDR2 FQNEAQ. The CDR3 has 14 amino acids. V lost 2 bases to trimming and J lost 4 bases, with 11 bases between them. The CDR3 nucleotides read TGTGCCAGCAGCTTAAGCCCATCTACCTATGGCTACACCTTC. Encoded protein: CASSLSPSTYGYTF.

This rearrangement joins TRBV7-2 to TRBJ1-2, with no clear D. There are 16 residues in the CDR3. The germline V gene encodes CDR1 SGHTA and CDR2 FQGNSA. V was pared by 4 bases and J by 4 bases, with 19 bases between. The CDR3 DNA reads as TGTGCCAGCAGCTCGGTATCGGGCCTTGAGGGCTATGGCTACACCTTC. It specifies CASSSVSGLEGYGYTF.